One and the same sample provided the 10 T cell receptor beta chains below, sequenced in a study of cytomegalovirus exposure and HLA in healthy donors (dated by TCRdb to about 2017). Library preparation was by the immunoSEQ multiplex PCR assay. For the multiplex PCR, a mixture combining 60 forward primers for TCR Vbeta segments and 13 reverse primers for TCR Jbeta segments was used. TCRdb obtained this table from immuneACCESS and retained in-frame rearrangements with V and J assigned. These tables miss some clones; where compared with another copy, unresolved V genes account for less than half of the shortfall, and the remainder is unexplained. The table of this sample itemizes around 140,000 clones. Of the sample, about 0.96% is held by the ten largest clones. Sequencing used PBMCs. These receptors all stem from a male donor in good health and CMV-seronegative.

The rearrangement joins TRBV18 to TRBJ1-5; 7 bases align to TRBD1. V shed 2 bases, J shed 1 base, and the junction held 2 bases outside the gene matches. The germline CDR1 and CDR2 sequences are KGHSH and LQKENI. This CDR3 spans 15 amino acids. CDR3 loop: CASSPLGQSNQPQHF. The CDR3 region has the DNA TGTGCCAGCTCACCATTGGGACAGAGCAATCAGCCCCAGCATTTT.

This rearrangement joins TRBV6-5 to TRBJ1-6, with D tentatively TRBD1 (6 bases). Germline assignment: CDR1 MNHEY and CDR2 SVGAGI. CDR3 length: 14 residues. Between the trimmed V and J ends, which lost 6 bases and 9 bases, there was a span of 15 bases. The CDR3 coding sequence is TGTGCCAGCAGCCGAACAGGGCTGGGTTCACCCCTCCACTTT. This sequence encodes CASSRTGLGSPLHF.

CDR3 nucleotide sequence: TGTGCCAGCAGTCCCGAAAGGCGGGATACGCAGTATTTT. Translation: CASSPERRDTQYF. V is TRBV27 and J is TRBJ2-3; D is ambiguous. The V gene's germline CDR1 is MNHEY and CDR2 SMNVEV (reference sequence). The CDR3 spans 13 residues. V lost 5 bases to trimming and J lost 6 bases, with 12 bases between them.

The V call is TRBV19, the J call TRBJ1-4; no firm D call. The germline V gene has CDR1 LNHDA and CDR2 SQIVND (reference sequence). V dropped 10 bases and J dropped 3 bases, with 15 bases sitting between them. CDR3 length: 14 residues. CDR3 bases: TGTGCCACTACCCGGACTGCCTCTAATGAAAAACTGTTTTTT. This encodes CATTRTASNEKLFF.

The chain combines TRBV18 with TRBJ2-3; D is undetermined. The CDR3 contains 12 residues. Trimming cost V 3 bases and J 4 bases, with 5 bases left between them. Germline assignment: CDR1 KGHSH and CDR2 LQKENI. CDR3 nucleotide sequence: TGTGCCAGCTCACCGGGCGCAGATACGCAGTATTTT. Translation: CASSPGADTQYF.

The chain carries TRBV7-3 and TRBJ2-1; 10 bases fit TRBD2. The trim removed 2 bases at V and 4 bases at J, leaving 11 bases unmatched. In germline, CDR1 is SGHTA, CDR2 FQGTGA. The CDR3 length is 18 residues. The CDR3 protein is CASSLLSLAGDKYNEQFF. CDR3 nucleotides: TGTGCCAGCAGCTTATTATCGCTAGCGGGGGATAAATACAATGAGCAGTTCTTC.

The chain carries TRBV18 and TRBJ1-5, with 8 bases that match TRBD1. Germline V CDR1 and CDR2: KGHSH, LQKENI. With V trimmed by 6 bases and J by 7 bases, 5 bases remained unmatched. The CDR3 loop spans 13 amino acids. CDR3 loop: CASSLDRDQPQHF. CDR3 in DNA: TGTGCCAGCTCGCTGGACAGGGACCAGCCCCAGCATTTT.

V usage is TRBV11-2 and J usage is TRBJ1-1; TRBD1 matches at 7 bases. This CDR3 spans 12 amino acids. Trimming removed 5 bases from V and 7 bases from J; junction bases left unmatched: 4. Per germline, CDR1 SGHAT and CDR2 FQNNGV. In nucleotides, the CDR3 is TGTGCCAGCAGCCTGGGACAGCTTGAAGCTTTCTTT. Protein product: CASSLGQLEAFF.

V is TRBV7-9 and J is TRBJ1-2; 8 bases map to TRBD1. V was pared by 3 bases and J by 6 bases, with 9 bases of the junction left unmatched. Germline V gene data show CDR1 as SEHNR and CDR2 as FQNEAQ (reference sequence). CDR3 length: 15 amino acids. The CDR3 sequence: CASSFEQGVADGYTF. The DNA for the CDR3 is TGTGCCAGCAGCTTTGAACAGGGGGTAGCGGATGGCTACACCTTC.

CDR3 region: CASSEVGQGTSPLHF. CDR3 coding DNA: TGTGCCAGCAGTGAAGTGGGACAGGGGACGTCACCCCTCCACTTT. V gene TRBV2 combines with J gene TRBJ1-6, with TRBD1 matching 10 bases. The J segment lost 10 bases and the V segment lost 1 base, leaving 4 bases of the junction unmatched. Germline V gene lookup returns CDR1 SNHLY and CDR2 FYNNEI. This CDR3 is built from 15 residues.